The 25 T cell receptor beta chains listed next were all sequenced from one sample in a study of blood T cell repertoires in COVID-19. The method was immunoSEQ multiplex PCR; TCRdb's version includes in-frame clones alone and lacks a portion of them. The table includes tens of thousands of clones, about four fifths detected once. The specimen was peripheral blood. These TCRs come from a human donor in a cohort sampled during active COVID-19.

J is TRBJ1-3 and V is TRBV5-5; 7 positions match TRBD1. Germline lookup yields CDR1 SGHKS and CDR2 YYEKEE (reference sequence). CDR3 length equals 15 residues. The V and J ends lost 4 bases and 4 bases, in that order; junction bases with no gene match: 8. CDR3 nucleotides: TGTGCCAGCAGCCACGACAGGGTCTACGGAAACACCATATATTTT. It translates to CASSHDRVYGNTIYF.

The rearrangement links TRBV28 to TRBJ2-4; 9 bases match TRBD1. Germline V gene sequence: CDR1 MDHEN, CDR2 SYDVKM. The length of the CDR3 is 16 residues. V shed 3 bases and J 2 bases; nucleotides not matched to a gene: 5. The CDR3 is CASSLTGGATKNIQYF. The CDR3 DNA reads TGTGCCAGCAGTTTGACAGGGGGAGCTACCAAAAACATTCAGTACTTC.

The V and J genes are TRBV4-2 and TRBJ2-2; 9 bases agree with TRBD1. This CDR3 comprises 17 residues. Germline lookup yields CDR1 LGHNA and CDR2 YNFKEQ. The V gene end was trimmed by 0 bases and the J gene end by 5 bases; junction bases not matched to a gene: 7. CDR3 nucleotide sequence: TGTGCCAGCAGCCAAGATAGGACAGGGGTGCGAACCGGGGAGCTGTTTTTT. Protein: CASSQDRTGVRTGELFF.

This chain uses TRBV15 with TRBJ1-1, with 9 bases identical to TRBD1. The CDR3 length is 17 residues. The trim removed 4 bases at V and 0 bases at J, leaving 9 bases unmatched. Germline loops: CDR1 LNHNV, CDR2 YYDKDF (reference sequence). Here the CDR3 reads CATSKTRGTGMNTEAFF. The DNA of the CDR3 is TGTGCCACCAGCAAAACAAGGGGGACAGGGATGAACACTGAAGCTTTCTTT.

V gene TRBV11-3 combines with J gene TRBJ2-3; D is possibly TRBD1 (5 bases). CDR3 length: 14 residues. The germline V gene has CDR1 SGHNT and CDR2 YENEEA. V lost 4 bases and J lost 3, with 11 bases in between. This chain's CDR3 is CASSYSRQTDTQYF. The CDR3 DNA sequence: TGTGCCAGCAGCTATTCCAGACAGACAGATACGCAGTATTTT.

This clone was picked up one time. The CDR3 DNA reads as TGTGCCAGCAGCGGAAGCGGGACCCGCCAAGAGACCCAGTACTTC. Translated: CASSGSGTRQETQYF. The V gene is TRBV6-5, the J gene TRBJ2-5; 7 bases align to TRBD2. V trimming: 6 bases; J trimming: 1 base; junction bases outside the gene matches: 8. The germline V gene encodes CDR1 MNHEY and CDR2 SVGAGI. The CDR3 is made up of 15 amino acids.

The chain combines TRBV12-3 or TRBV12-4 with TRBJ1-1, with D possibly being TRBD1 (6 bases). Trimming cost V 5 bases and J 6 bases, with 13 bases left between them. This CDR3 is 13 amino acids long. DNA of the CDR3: TGTGCCAGCAGTCCATGGGACACCGCTGAAGCTTTCTTT. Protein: CASSPWDTAEAFF.

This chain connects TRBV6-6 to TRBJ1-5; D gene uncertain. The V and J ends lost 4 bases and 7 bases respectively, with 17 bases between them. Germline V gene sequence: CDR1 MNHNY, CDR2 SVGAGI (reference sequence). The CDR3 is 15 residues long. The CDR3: CASSSGWGRGQPQHF. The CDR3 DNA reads TGTGCCAGCAGTTCCGGTTGGGGAAGAGGGCAGCCCCAGCATTTT.

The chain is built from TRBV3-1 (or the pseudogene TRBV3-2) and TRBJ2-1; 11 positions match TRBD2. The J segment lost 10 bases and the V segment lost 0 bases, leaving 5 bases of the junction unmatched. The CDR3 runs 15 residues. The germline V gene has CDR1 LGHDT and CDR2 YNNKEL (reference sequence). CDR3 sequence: CASSQEGLAAPEQFF. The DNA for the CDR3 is TGTGCCAGCAGCCAAGAGGGACTAGCGGCGCCAGAGCAGTTCTTC.

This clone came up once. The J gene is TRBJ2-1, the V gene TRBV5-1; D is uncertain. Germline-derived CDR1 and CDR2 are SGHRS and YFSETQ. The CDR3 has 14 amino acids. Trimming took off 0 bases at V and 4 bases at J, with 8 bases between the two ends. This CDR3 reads CASSLVPVYNEQFF. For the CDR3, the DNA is TGCGCCAGCAGCTTGGTGCCGGTGTACAATGAGCAGTTCTTC.

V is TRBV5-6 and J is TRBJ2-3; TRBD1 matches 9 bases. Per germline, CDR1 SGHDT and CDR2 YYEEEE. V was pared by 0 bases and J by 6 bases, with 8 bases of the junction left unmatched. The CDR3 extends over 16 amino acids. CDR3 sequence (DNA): TGTGCCAGCAGCTTGGGAGGCGGACAGGGGCTTGATACGCAGTATTTT. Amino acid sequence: CASSLGGGQGLDTQYF. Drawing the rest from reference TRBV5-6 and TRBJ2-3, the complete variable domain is DAGVTQSPTHLIKTRGQQVTLRCSPKSGHDTVSWYQQALGQGPQFIFQYYEEEERQRGNFPDRFSGHQFPNYSSELNVNALLLGDSALYLCASSLGGGQGLDTQYFGPGTRLTVL.

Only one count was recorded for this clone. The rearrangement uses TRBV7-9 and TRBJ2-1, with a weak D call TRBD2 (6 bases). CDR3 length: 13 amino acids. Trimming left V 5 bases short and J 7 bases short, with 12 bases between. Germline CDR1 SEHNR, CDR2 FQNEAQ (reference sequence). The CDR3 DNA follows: TGTGCCAGCAGCCCCTCTGGGGGGAATGAGCAGTTCTTC. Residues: CASSPSGGNEQFF.

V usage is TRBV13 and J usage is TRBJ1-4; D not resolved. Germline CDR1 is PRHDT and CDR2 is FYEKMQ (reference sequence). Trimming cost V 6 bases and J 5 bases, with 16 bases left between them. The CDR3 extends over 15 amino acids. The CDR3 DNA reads TGTGCCAGCAGTTTCGGTGGATCGGGGAATGAAAAACTGTTTTTT. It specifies CASSFGGSGNEKLFF.

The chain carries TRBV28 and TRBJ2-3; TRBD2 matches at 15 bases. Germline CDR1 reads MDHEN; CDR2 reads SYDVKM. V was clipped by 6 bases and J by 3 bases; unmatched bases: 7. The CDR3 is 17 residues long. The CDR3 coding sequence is TGTGCCAGCAGCCGGACTAGCGGGGGGGCCGGGACAGATACGCAGTATTTT. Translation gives CASSRTSGGAGTDTQYF.

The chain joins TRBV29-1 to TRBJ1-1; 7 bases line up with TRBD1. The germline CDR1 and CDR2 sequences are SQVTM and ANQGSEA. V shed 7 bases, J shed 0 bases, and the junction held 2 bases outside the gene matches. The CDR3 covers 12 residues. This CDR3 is CSGGQVNTEAFF. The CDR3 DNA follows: TGCAGCGGAGGACAGGTGAACACTGAAGCTTTCTTT.

DNA for the CDR3: TGTGCCAGCAGTCCCGGGACAGGGGCTAATTCACCCCTCCACTTT. Translating it yields CASSPGTGANSPLHF. This chain uses TRBV27 with TRBJ1-6, with 10 bases aligning to TRBD1. The germline gives CDR1 MNHEY, CDR2 SMNVEV (reference sequence). V trimming: 5 bases; J trimming: 6 bases; junction bases outside the gene matches: 4. The CDR3 consists of 15 residues.

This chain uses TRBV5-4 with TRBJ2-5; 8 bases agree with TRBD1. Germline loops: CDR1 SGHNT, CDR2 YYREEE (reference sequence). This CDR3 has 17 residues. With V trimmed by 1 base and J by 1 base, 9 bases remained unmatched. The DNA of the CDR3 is TGTGCCAGCAGCTTGCCCCTCGGACAGGGCGGCCAAGAGACCCAGTACTTC. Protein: CASSLPLGQGGQETQYF.

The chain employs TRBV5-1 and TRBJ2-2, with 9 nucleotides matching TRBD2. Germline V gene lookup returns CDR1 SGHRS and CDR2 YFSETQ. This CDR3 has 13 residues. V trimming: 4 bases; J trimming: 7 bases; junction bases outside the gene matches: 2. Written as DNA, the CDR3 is TGCGCCAGCAGCGCGGGAGGGCACGGGGAGCTGTTTTTT. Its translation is CASSAGGHGELFF.

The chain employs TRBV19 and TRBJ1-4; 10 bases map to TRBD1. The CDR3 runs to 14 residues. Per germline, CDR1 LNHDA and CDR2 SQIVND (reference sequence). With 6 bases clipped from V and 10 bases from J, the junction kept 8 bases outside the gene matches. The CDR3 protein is CASRGPGQGTKLFF. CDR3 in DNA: TGTGCCAGTAGGGGACCGGGACAGGGGACAAAACTGTTTTTT.

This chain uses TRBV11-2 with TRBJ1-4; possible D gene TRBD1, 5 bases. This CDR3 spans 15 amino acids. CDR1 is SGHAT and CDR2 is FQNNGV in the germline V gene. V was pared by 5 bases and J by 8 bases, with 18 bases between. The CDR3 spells CASSPRGGGGEKLFF. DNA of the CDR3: TGTGCCAGCAGCCCCCGCGGGGGTGGAGGCGAAAAACTGTTTTTT.

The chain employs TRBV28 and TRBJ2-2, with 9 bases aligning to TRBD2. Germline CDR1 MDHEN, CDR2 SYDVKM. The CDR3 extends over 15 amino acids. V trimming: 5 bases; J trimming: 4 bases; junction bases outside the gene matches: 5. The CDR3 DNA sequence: TGTGCCAGCAGTGTATTAGCGGGGGTCACCGGGGAGCTGTTTTTT. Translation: CASSVLAGVTGELFF. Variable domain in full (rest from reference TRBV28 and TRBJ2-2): DVKVTQSSRYLVKRTGEKVFLECVQDMDHENMFWYRQDPGLGLRLIYFSYDVKMKEKGDIPEGYSVSREKKERFSLILESASTNQTSMYLCASSVLAGVTGELFFGEGSRLTVL.

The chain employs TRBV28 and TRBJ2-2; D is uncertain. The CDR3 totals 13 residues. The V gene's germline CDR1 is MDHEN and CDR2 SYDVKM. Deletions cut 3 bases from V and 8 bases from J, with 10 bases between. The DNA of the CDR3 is TGTGCCAGCAGTTTGGCCCCCCCGGGGGAGCTGTTTTTT. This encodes CASSLAPPGELFF.

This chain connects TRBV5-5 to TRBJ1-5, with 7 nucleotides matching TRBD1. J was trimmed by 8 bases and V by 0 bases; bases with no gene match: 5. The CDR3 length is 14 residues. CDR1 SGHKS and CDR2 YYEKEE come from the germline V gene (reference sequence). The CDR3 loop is CASSLEGGREPQHF. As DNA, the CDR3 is TGTGCCAGCAGCTTGGAAGGGGGCCGGGAGCCCCAGCATTTT.

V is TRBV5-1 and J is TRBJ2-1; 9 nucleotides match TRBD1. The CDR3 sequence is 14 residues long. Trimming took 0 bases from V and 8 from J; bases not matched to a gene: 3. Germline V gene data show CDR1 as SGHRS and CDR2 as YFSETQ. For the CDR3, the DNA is TGCGCCAGCAGCTTGGGACAGGGGGGTGATGAGCAGTTCTTC. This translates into CASSLGQGGDEQFF.

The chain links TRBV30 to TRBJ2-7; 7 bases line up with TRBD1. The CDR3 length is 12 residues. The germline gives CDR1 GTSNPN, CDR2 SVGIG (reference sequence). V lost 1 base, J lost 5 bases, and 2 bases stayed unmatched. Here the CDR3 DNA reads TGTGCCTGGAGTGGACAGGGCCACGAGCAGTACTTC. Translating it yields CAWSGQGHEQYF.